This entry lists 16 T cell receptor beta chains sequenced from one sample in a study of OX40 agonist ivuxolimab in advanced cancers. Clones were sequenced by immunoSEQ multiplex PCR, and TCRdb holds only the in-frame ones, with some missing. Here the sample spans tens of thousands of clones, around 80% being singletons. Here the sequenced sample was CD4+ or CD8+ T cells sorted from blood, taken in a trial of the OX40 agonist ivuxolimab. All receptors come from an adult with an advanced solid tumor such as melanoma, head and neck, liver or kidney cancer.

CDR3 in amino acids: CATSRDGPKRGGYTF. The CDR3 nucleotides are TGTGCCACCAGCAGAGATGGTCCCAAGCGGGGTGGCTACACCTTC. The V gene is TRBV15, the J gene TRBJ1-2; D is ambiguous. The V end was cut by 0 bases, the J end by 7 bases, with 15 bases between. The CDR3 consists of 15 residues. Germline CDR1 is LNHNV and CDR2 is YYDKDF (reference sequence).

The J gene is TRBJ1-5, the V gene TRBV6-1, with unresolved D. The V end was cut by 2 bases, the J end by 7 bases, with 12 bases between. Germline CDR1 reads MNHNS; CDR2 reads SASEGT. The CDR3 sequence is 14 residues long. CDR3 sequence reads: CASSEQGLRQPQHF. The CDR3, as DNA: TGTGCCAGCAGTGAACAAGGGTTGAGGCAGCCCCAGCATTTT.

The rearrangement links TRBV7-8 to TRBJ2-7, with 8 bases lining up with TRBD2. Germline-derived CDR1 and CDR2 are SGHVS and FQNEAQ. The CDR3 has 16 amino acids. V was clipped by 0 bases and J by 2 bases; unmatched bases: 6. The CDR3 is CASSLAKAGGPYEQYF. Written as DNA, the CDR3 is TGTGCCAGCAGCTTAGCCAAGGCGGGGGGACCCTACGAGCAGTACTTC.

This chain connects TRBV10-2 to TRBJ1-1; perhaps TRBD1 as D (5 bases). V was trimmed by 2 bases and J by 1 base, leaving 8 bases between them. The CDR3 length is 14 residues. The germline gives CDR1 WSHSY, CDR2 SAAADI. CDR3 loop: CASSERQGNTEAFF. The CDR3 nucleotides are TGCGCCAGCAGTGAGAGGCAGGGGAACACTGAAGCTTTCTTT.

V gene TRBV5-4 combines with J gene TRBJ1-3; D ambiguous. Trimming left V 4 bases short and J 4 bases short, with 12 bases between. The CDR3 totals 14 residues. Per germline, CDR1 SGHNT and CDR2 YYREEE (reference sequence). The DNA of the CDR3 is TGTGCCAGCAGCCGGCCCGGGCGCGGAAACACCATATATTTT. Translated, it gives CASSRPGRGNTIYF. The full variable domain, completed using reference TRBV5-4 and TRBJ1-3, is ETGVTQSPTHLIKTRGQQVTLRCSSQSGHNTVSWYQQALGQGPQFIFQYYREEENGRGNFPPRFSGLQFPNYSSELNVNALELDDSALYLCASSRPGRGNTIYFGEGSWLTVV.

The chain carries TRBV6-1 and TRBJ2-2; tentative D call: TRBD1 (5 bases). The CDR3 loop spans 15 amino acids. V was cut by 6 bases and J by 6 bases, with 17 bases left in between. In germline, CDR1 is MNHNS, CDR2 SASEGT. The CDR3 is CASRPQGSRAGELFF. CDR3 sequence (DNA): TGTGCCAGCAGGCCGCAGGGTTCCAGGGCCGGGGAGCTGTTTTTT.

In this sample, this clone turned up once. The V gene is TRBV4-3, the J gene TRBJ1-5; TRBD1 matches at 7 bases. Germline CDR1 LGHNA, CDR2 YSLEER. The CDR3 totals 15 residues. V gave up 2 bases and J gave up 4 bases; unmatched junction bases: 5. CDR3 amino acids: CASSQTTGANQPQHF. The CDR3 DNA reads as TGCGCCAGCAGCCAAACCACAGGGGCTAATCAGCCCCAGCATTTT.

The chain uses TRBV5-1 and TRBJ1-2; no clear D. The CDR3 spans 14 residues. The V end was cut by 3 bases, the J end by 2 bases, with 11 bases between. CDR1 is SGHRS and CDR2 is YFSETQ in the germline V gene. The CDR3 protein is CASSSRSSNYGYTF. CDR3 sequence (DNA): TGCGCCAGCAGCTCCCGGTCTTCCAACTATGGCTACACCTTC.

The rearrangement uses TRBV4-1 and TRBJ1-1; D unclear. Germline V gene sequence: CDR1 MGHRA, CDR2 YSYEKL. The CDR3 runs to 13 residues. V lost 3 bases, J lost 5 bases, and 10 bases lay in between. As DNA, the CDR3 is TGCGCCAGCAGCCAGGCAAGGAGGACTGAAGCTTTCTTT. This encodes CASSQARRTEAFF.

The CDR3 protein is CASSIGSGNIQYF. The CDR3 nucleotides read TGTGCCAGTAGTATAGGGAGCGGGAACATTCAGTACTTC. V and J are TRBV19 and TRBJ2-4; TRBD2 is a possible D gene (6 bases). Germline CDR1 reads LNHDA; CDR2 reads SQIVND (reference sequence). The ends were cut back, 1 base at V and 7 bases at J, with 8 bases in the middle. This CDR3 contains 13 residues.

This clone was found once. The chain uses TRBV6-1 and TRBJ2-2; D gene unclear. CDR3 length: 13 residues. V was cut by 3 bases and J by 5 bases, with 7 bases left in between. Germline V gene sequence: CDR1 MNHNS, CDR2 SASEGT. Here the CDR3 reads CASSDGNTGELFF. For the CDR3, the DNA is TGTGCCAGCAGTGATGGGAATACCGGGGAGCTGTTTTTT.

The table lists this clone with a few counts. The V call is TRBV5-4, the J call TRBJ2-1, with D maybe TRBD1 (6 bases). Trimming took 0 bases from V and 5 from J, leaving 12 bases between them. CDR3 length equals 15 residues. Germline CDR1 is SGHNT and CDR2 is YYREEE (reference sequence). CDR3 coding DNA: TGTGCCAGCAGCTTGGCCAGACAGGCCCACAATGAGCAGTTCTTC. The encoded protein is CASSLARQAHNEQFF. The full variable domain, rest sourced from reference TRBV5-4 and TRBJ2-1, is ETGVTQSPTHLIKTRGQQVTLRCSSQSGHNTVSWYQQALGQGPQFIFQYYREEENGRGNFPPRFSGLQFPNYSSELNVNALELDDSALYLCASSLARQAHNEQFFGPGTRLTVL.

The chain uses TRBV12-5 and TRBJ2-1; perhaps TRBD1 as D (5 bases). The germline gives CDR1 LGHNT, CDR2 FRNRAP. V was clipped by 6 bases and J by 9 bases, with 9 bases between them. The CDR3 runs to 11 residues. The CDR3 loop is CASGLRGEQFF. The CDR3 region has the DNA TGTGCTAGTGGCTTAAGGGGTGAGCAGTTCTTC.

The chain recombines TRBV7-2 with TRBJ2-1; TRBD2 agrees at 11 bases. This CDR3 comprises 15 residues. Germline values: CDR1 SGHTA, CDR2 FQGNSA. With V trimmed by 6 bases and J by 5 bases, 6 bases remained unmatched. CDR3: CASSLTSGGNNEQFF. The CDR3 DNA is TGTGCCAGCAGTCTCACTAGCGGGGGAAACAATGAGCAGTTCTTC. Using reference TRBV7-2 and TRBJ2-1 for the parts outside the CDR3, the full variable domain is GAGVSQSPSNKVTEKGKDVELRCDPISGHTALYWYRQSLGQGLEFLIYFQGNSAPDKSGLPSDRFSAERTGGSVSTLTIQRTQQEDSAVYLCASSLTSGGNNEQFFGPGTRLTVL.

The chain links TRBV5-5 to TRBJ1-2; D uncertain. V was cut by 2 bases and J by 2 bases, with 13 bases left in between. Germline CDR1 and CDR2: SGHKS and YYEKEE (reference sequence). This CDR3 region has 15 residues. The CDR3 spells CASSLSLGRNYGYTF. The CDR3 DNA reads TGTGCCAGCAGCTTAAGTCTAGGGCGGAACTATGGCTACACCTTC. Full variable domain (outside the CDR3, taken from reference TRBV5-5 and TRBJ1-2): DAGVTQSPTHLIKTRGQQVTLRCSPISGHKSVSWYQQVLGQGPQFIFQYYEKEERGRGNFPDRFSARQFPNYSSELNVNALLLGDSALYLCASSLSLGRNYGYTFGSGTRLTVV.

There are a few counts of this clone. This chain connects TRBV9 to TRBJ1-1; D is unclear. The V end lost 0 bases, the J end lost 1 base, and 4 bases lay between the germline ends. The CDR3 runs to 13 residues. Germline V gene data show CDR1 as SGDLS and CDR2 as YYNGEE. CDR3 residues: CASSVDRNTEAFF. The CDR3 DNA sequence: TGTGCCAGCAGCGTAGACAGGAACACTGAAGCTTTCTTT.